This TCR beta chain comes out of a study of response to subunit inactivated influenza vaccine. In TCRdb, the RT-PCR reads were re-called with MiXCR into one record per CDR3 protein. In the table there are about 700,000 distinct CDR3 sequences, about 14% of which are singletons. This clonotype was recorded at least ten times. The TCR sequence derives from a man aged 50-60 years who received an inactivated influenza vaccine. The sample was PBMCs from blood, taken 14 to 15 days before vaccination.

CDR3 region: CASSLDRKAGELFF. DNA for the CDR3: TGCGCCAGCAGCTTGGACCGAAAGGCCGGGGAGCTGTTTTTT. The chain has TRBV5-1 and TRBJ2-2, with D unresolved. This CDR3 comprises 14 residues. Trimming stripped 0 bases from V and 6 bases from J, with 9 bases between. Looked up from germline, CDR1 is SGHRS and CDR2 is YFSETQ. Filled out from reference TRBV5-1 and TRBJ2-2, the complete variable domain reads KAGVTQTPRYLIKTRGQQVTLSCSPISGHRSVSWYQQTPGQGLQFLFEYFSETQRNKGNFPGRFSGRQFSNSRSEMNVSTLELGDSALYLCASSLDRKAGELFFGEGSRLTVL.